The present T cell receptor beta chain was sequenced within a study of OX40 agonist ivuxolimab in advanced cancers. About the research overall: Hepatocellular carcinoma, melanoma, renal cell or head and neck cancer occurred in dose-escalation patients. Study-wide findings and caveats: At doses 0.1 to 3.0 mg/kg, CD4+ and CD8+ clones expanded. The study found that CD8+ T cells averaged more expanded clones than CD4+.

Blood samples were obtained at baseline, cycle 4 day 1, and cycle 7 day 1. On this clone itself: Its antigen remains unidentified.

Data came from immunoSEQ multiplex PCR; TCRdb stores just in-frame clones and leaves some out. The table has some 64,000 clones, 75% to 95% seen once; the top ten hold 5.2%. Trimming removed 3 bases from V and 4 bases from J, with 9 bases in between. Germline-derived CDR1 and CDR2 are MDHEN and SYDVKM. The CDR3 totals 13 residues. The sample consisted of CD4+ or CD8+ T cells sorted from blood, taken in a trial of the OX40 agonist ivuxolimab. This sequence originates from an adult with an advanced solid tumor such as melanoma, head and neck, liver or kidney cancer. The chain recombines TRBV28 with TRBJ1-2, with D unresolved. The CDR3 coding sequence is TGTGCCAGCAGTTTCCCTTATGTCTATGGCTACACCTTC. Its translation is CASSFPYVYGYTF.